This TCR beta chain was captured by sequencing in a study of cytomegalovirus exposure and HLA in healthy donors. It was with 60 Vbeta and 13 Jbeta primers that the PCR ran. Clones were sequenced by immunoSEQ multiplex PCR, and TCRdb holds only the in-frame ones, with some missing. The sample includes 100,000 or so clones, around 83% of them seen just once. This CDR3 is 15 amino acids long. The germline V gene encodes CDR1 MNHEY and CDR2 SVGAGI. The germline V and J ends were trimmed by 2 bases and 4 bases, with 11 bases remaining between them. The study's findings and limits: Analysis performed later showed TCR beta chains linked to HLA being more clonally expanded than equally common others. Later analysis identified a missense DCLRE1C variant that was linked to TCR beta V- and J-gene trimming. Presence/absence analyses assumed roughly uniform sequencing depth across donors, which may not hold.

This clone came up a few times. Its antigen remains unknown. The V and J genes are TRBV6-5 and TRBJ2-2; D possibly corresponds to TRBD1 (5 bases). The sequence was obtained from a woman aged 18-30 years in good health and CMV-seronegative. Sequencing input: PBMCs. This CDR3 is CASSYAGMSTGELFF. The CDR3 DNA sequence: TGTGCCAGCAGTTACGCAGGGATGAGCACCGGGGAGCTGTTTTTT.